Listed here is a single T cell receptor beta chain. Antigen: not known. Given a much more abundant clone one base away, this may be a read error. Ophthalmopathy cases met thresholds of Clinical Activity Score at least 3, NOSPECS grade at least 4 and duration under 3 months. Exclusion of patients followed from uncontrolled infection, other autoimmune disease, pregnancy or lactation. The data were taken from a study of T cells in Graves' hyperthyroidism and ophthalmopathy. Study findings and constraints: The model foresaw ophthalmopathy a median around seven months prior to onset.

V shed 3 bases and J shed 5 bases, with 8 bases lying between them. The CDR3 has 12 residues. There were TCR beta CDR3 regions amplified from RNA transcripts. HTBI primers drove first-round RT-PCR of the TCR CDR3. Via MiXCR, TCRdb re-called the multiplex PCR reads, giving one row per CDR3 protein. The table lists 600,000 or so distinct CDR3 sequences, about 14% of them singletons, with around an eighth in the top ten. Input material: blood. V usage is TRBV12-3 or TRBV12-4 and J usage is TRBJ2-7, with D unclear. This TCR was sampled from a woman aged 50 to 60 with Graves' ophthalmopathy. CDR3 nucleotides: TGTGCCAGCAGTTTTCATGGGAACGAGCAGTACTTC. Its protein is CASSFHGNEQYF.